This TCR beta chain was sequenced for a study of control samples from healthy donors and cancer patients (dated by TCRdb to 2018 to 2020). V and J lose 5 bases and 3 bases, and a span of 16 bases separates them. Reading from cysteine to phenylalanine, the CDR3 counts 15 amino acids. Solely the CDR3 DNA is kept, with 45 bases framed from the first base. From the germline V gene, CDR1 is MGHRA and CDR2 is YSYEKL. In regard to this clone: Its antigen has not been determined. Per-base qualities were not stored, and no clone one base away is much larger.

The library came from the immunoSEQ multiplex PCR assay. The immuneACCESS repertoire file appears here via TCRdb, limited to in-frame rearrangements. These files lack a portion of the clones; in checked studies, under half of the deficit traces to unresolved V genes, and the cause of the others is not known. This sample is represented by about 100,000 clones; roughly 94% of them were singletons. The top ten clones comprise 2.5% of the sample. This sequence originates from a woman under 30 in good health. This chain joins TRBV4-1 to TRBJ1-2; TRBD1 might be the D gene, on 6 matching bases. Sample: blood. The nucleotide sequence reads TGCGCCAGCAGCTTAACGGACAGTAAAGACTATGGCTACACCTTC. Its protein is CASSLTDSKDYGYTF.